This TCR beta chain is drawn from a study of T cells after yellow fever vaccination. TCRdb reanalysed the 5' RACE reads using MiXCR and keeps one entry per CDR3 protein. The table shows hundreds of thousands of distinct CDR3 sequences, with 21% occurring only once. Trimming left V 5 bases short and J 3 bases short, with 13 bases between. This CDR3 has 15 residues. Germline loops: CDR1 SGHVS, CDR2 FNYEAQ. Sequencing was performed on PBMCs, taken around 3 weeks after the first yellow fever vaccination. The rearrangement uses TRBV7-6 and TRBJ2-2; D gene ambiguous. The origin of this receptor is a man aged 18 to 35 who received the YFV17D yellow fever vaccine. CDR3 in DNA: TGTGCCAGCAGCCAAGACTCCTCCTACACCGGGGAGCTGTTTTTT. This gives the protein CASSQDSSYTGELFF.